This T cell receptor beta chain comes out of a study of blood T cell repertoires in COVID-19. As for the study in general: From the United States, Italy and Spain came samples of acute and convalescent COVID-19. T cells, B-cell-depleted T cells, or PBMCs supplied cDNA or gDNA.

In the original workflow: From reference gene primer amplification, estimates of nucleated cell counts were derived. Libraries were prepared by immunoSEQ multiplex PCR; TCRdb keeps only in-frame clonotypes and omits some of them. V and J calls and clone size come straight from that table; D and trimming were deduced from the DNA. The profile shows around 50,000 clones, 88% of them singletons. The TCR comes from a man between 50 and 59 years old with active COVID-19. Sequenced input: peripheral blood.

The CDR3 loop reads CASSFGTGGDSPLHF. The CDR3 DNA reads TGTGCCAGCAGTTTTGGGACAGGGGGCGATTCACCCCTCCACTTT. The chain employs TRBV11-3 and TRBJ1-6, with 12 positions matching TRBD1. V was pared by 6 bases and J by 8 bases, with 5 bases of the junction left unmatched. The CDR3 spans 15 residues. CDR1 is SGHNT and CDR2 is YENEEA in the germline V gene.